This T cell receptor (beta chain) was obtained from a study of identical twins. This clonotype was observed a handful of times. V was trimmed by 0 bases and J by 7 bases, leaving 9 bases between them. Germline V gives CDR1 SGHNT, CDR2 YENEEA. The CDR3 contains 14 residues. MiXCR was run by TCRdb on the 5' RACE reads, yielding one entry per CDR3 protein. The data hold about 260,000 distinct CDR3 sequences, with approximately 7% observed a single time. These same data were also listed under a study on yellow fever vaccine responses in identical twins.

Sequencing input: memory (CD45RO+) T cells sorted from blood. The TCR originated in a young woman in good health. The chain couples TRBV11-3 to TRBJ2-2; D gene uncertain. The CDR3 loop is CASSLDEHGGELFF. Written as DNA, the CDR3 is TGTGCCAGCAGCTTAGATGAGCACGGCGGGGAGCTGTTTTTT. The complete variable domain, with remaining parts taken from reference TRBV11-3 and TRBJ2-2, reads EAGVVQSPRYKIIEKKQPVAFWCNPISGHNTLYWYLQNLGQGPELLIRYENEEAVDDSQLPKDRFSAERLKGVDSTLKIQPAELGDSAVYLCASSLDEHGGELFFGEGSRLTVL.